The clone carrying this T cell receptor beta chain was counted between two and nine times. Compared with germline, one end of the junction differs, possibly owing to a read error. TCRdb ran MiXCR on the reads and lists one entry per CDR3 protein. The table records 200,000 to 250,000 distinct CDR3 sequences, 5% to 8.5% of them present only once. This record belongs to a study of T cell repertoires in cytomegalovirus infection. This CDR3 has 13 amino acids. From germline, CDR1 is SGHRS and CDR2 YFSETQ. Sequenced sample: PBMCs. The sequence derives from a human donor in good health (CMV status not recorded). Some clones in this sample may be carry-over from other donors' samples. The chain combines TRBV5-1 with TRBJ2-7, with 9 positions matching TRBD1. The CDR3 here is CASSLASTGGENF. The CDR3 coding sequence is TGCGCCAGCAGCTTGGCGAGCACAGGGGGCGAGAACTTC.